A single sample gave rise to the 32 T cell receptor beta chains below, sequenced in a study of T cell repertoires in cytomegalovirus infection. TCRdb passed the reads through MiXCR, listing each CDR3 protein once. The table records a few hundred thousand distinct CDR3 sequences, roughly 43% of them present only once. These receptors have no known antigen. The sample here was cultured PBMCs, taken from culture after CMV antigen stimulation. The receptors here all came from a human donor in good health (CMV status not recorded). Some clones in this sample may be carry-over from other donors' samples.

The chain employs TRBV7-9 and TRBJ1-2; perhaps TRBD1 as D (5 bases). This CDR3 comprises 16 residues. Trimming took off 5 bases at V and 4 bases at J, with 20 bases between the two ends. Per germline, CDR1 SEHNR and CDR2 FQNEAQ (reference sequence). CDR3 DNA: TGTGCCAGCAGCGGGAGGGGTGCTATAACCCCCTATGGCTACACCTTC. Its translation: CASSGRGAITPYGYTF.

This clonotype came up a few times. CDR3: CSAREGQGNEKLFF. The CDR3 coding sequence is TGCAGTGCAAGGGAGGGACAGGGGAACGAAAAACTGTTTTTT. The J gene is TRBJ1-4, the V gene TRBV20-1, with TRBD1 matching over 10 bases. The CDR3 runs 14 residues. V shed 6 bases and J 8 bases; nucleotides not matched to a gene: 9. Germline V CDR1 and CDR2: DFQATT, SNEGSKA (reference sequence).

This clonotype was seen only a few times. J is TRBJ2-7 and V is TRBV6-1, with D perhaps matching TRBD2 (5 bases). Germline V lookup: CDR1 MNHNS, CDR2 SASEGT. This CDR3 spans 15 amino acids. The V end was cut by 1 base, the J end by 0 bases, with 10 bases between. The CDR3 bases are TGTGCCAGCAGTGAAGTTCGGGGTTCCTCCTACGAGCAGTACTTC. It yields the protein CASSEVRGSSYEQYF.

The V and J genes are TRBV5-1 and TRBJ2-1; D may be TRBD1 (6 bases). CDR1 is SGHRS, CDR2 YFSETQ, per germline. V dropped 5 bases and J dropped 3 bases, with 18 bases sitting between them. The CDR3 has 16 residues. DNA for the CDR3: TGCGCCAGCAGATCGGAACCGGGACATAACTACAATGAGCAGTTCTTC. It codes for CASRSEPGHNYNEQFF.

V gene TRBV7-8 combines with J gene TRBJ2-5, with 7 bases identical to TRBD2. This CDR3 contains 14 residues. The germline CDR1 and CDR2 sequences are SGHVS and FQNEAQ. The junction had 6 bases not matched to a gene; V was cut back by 4 bases and J by 4 bases. The CDR3 sequence: CASSSLSGGETQYF. DNA of the CDR3: TGTGCCAGCAGCTCCCTTTCGGGGGGAGAGACCCAGTACTTC.

The chain recombines TRBV5-4 with TRBJ1-4; no firm D call. There are 14 residues in the CDR3. The germline V gene encodes CDR1 SGHNT and CDR2 YYREEE (reference sequence). Trimming stripped 4 bases from V and 6 bases from J, with 13 bases between. CDR3 region: CASSPRPGDEKLFF. The CDR3 region has the DNA TGTGCCAGCAGCCCTCGACCCGGGGATGAAAAACTGTTTTTT.

This clonotype was seen more than once but under ten times. The rearrangement joins TRBV6-6 to TRBJ2-7, with no clear D. CDR3 length: 16 residues. The V gene lost 4 bases and the J gene lost 2 bases, with 18 bases spanning the gap. The V gene's germline CDR1 is MNHNY and CDR2 SVGAGI (reference sequence). The CDR3 region is CASSSLSSPNPYEQYF. CDR3 bases: TGTGCCAGCAGTTCCCTGAGTAGCCCTAACCCCTACGAGCAGTACTTC.

This clonotype showed up many times. The chain uses TRBV7-2 and TRBJ2-7; 9 bases agree with TRBD1. Trimming at V came to 6 bases and at J to 6 bases, leaving 12 bases not matched to a gene. Germline CDR1 reads SGHTA; CDR2 reads FQGNSA. The CDR3 consists of 15 residues. The CDR3 nucleotides read TGTGCCAGCAGACCTATCCCGGGACAGGGAACCGAGCAGTACTTC. Protein product: CASRPIPGQGTEQYF.

The chain employs TRBV6-1 and TRBJ2-7; maybe TRBD2 (6 bases). The V and J ends lost 3 bases and 5 bases respectively, with 14 bases between them. The CDR3 spans 14 residues. CDR1 is MNHNS, CDR2 SASEGT, per germline. DNA of the CDR3: TGTGCCAGCAGTGATCGGGGGTGGGTTGACGAGCAGTACTTC. This encodes CASSDRGWVDEQYF.

This clonotype has only a few counts. The gene calls are TRBV12-3 or TRBV12-4 and TRBJ1-5; D unclear. The germline V and J ends were trimmed by 6 bases and 1 base, with 16 bases remaining between them. This CDR3 comprises 16 residues. The CDR3 bases are TGTGCCAGCAGCCCCGAGGGCCTGGGGAGCAATCAGCCCCAGCATTTT. It encodes CASSPEGLGSNQPQHF.

This clonotype was seen a few times. V usage is TRBV12-3 or TRBV12-4 and J usage is TRBJ2-5, with TRBD1 matching over 9 bases. After removal of 8 bases from V and 5 bases from J, the junction contained 15 bases not matched to a gene. The length of the CDR3 is 16 residues. The CDR3 nucleotides are TGTGCCAGCTGGGACAGGGTTAATTCCCCACGGGAGACCCAGTACTTC. Encoded protein: CASWDRVNSPRETQYF.

The chain carries TRBV12-3 or TRBV12-4 and TRBJ2-7; TRBD2 might be the D (6 bases). V was shortened by 4 bases and J by 2 bases, with 15 bases between the two germline ends. The CDR3 runs 15 residues. CDR3 residues: CASSSPRRGTYEQYF. Here the CDR3 DNA reads TGTGCCAGCAGTTCCCCCAGGCGGGGAACCTACGAGCAGTACTTC.

This sequence joins TRBV7-6 and TRBJ2-5; TRBD1 is a possible D gene (5 bases). V lost 6 bases and J 0 bases, leaving 8 bases between the germline ends. This CDR3 comprises 13 residues. Per germline, CDR1 SGHVS and CDR2 FNYEAQ. CDR3 loop: CASRQVYQETQYF. CDR3 nucleotide sequence: TGTGCCAGCAGACAGGTGTACCAAGAGACCCAGTACTTC.

The chain uses TRBV7-6 and TRBJ2-1; 8 positions agree with TRBD2. There are 15 residues in the CDR3. Germline values: CDR1 SGHVS, CDR2 FNYEAQ. With V trimmed by 5 bases and J by 3 bases, 6 bases remained unmatched. The CDR3 reads CASSQTAGGYNEQFF. The CDR3 DNA is TGTGCCAGCAGCCAGACGGCGGGGGGCTACAATGAGCAGTTCTTC.

Remarks on this clonotype: It may be a read error: a sequence one base away is much more abundant. The chain is built from TRBV7-2 and TRBJ2-2; perhaps TRBD2 as D (7 bases). Per the germline V gene, CDR1 is SGHTA and CDR2 is FQGNSA. The CDR3 totals 16 residues. The CDR3 nucleotides read TGTGACAGCAGCCCACGCGGGGGCTCGAACACCGGGGAGCTGTTTTTT. Residues: CDSSPRGGSNTGELFF.

V usage is TRBV7-8 and J usage is TRBJ2-5; D is perhaps TRBD2 (6 bases). In germline, CDR1 is SGHVS, CDR2 FQNEAQ. Deletions cut 5 bases from V and 4 bases from J, with 14 bases between. The length of the CDR3 is 14 residues. CDR3 DNA sequence: TGTGCCAGCAGCCTCGAAGGGAGGAGAGAGACCCAGTACTTC. Translating gives CASSLEGRRETQYF.

This clonotype was picked up one time. The V call is TRBV7-8, the J call TRBJ2-5, with D tentatively TRBD2 (6 bases). The CDR3 loop spans 17 amino acids. The V gene's germline CDR1 is SGHVS and CDR2 FQNEAQ. The germline V and J ends were trimmed by 4 bases and 1 base, with 19 bases remaining between them. CDR3 sequence reads: CASSYSRGSPLQETQYF. In DNA, the CDR3 is TGTGCCAGCAGCTACTCTCGGGGGTCCCCCCTCCAAGAGACCCAGTACTTC.

The V and J genes are TRBV4-1 and TRBJ2-7; D perhaps matches TRBD2 (5 bases). V lost 1 base to trimming and J lost 5 bases, with 15 bases between them. Germline loops: CDR1 MGHRA, CDR2 YSYEKL. The CDR3 is 15 residues long. The CDR3 region has the DNA TGCGCCAGCAGCCAAGCGGAGGAGTGGGCGGACGAGCAGTACTTC. As protein: CASSQAEEWADEQYF.

V and J are TRBV20-1 and TRBJ2-2; 7 bases fit TRBD1. Germline CDR1 reads DFQATT; CDR2 reads SNEGSKA (reference sequence). With V trimmed by 2 bases and J by 2 bases, 5 bases remained unmatched. CDR3 length equals 15 residues. CDR3: CSARWGTANTGELFF. The CDR3 DNA reads TGCAGTGCTAGATGGGGGACAGCCAACACCGGGGAGCTGTTTTTT.

This chain joins TRBV2 and TRBJ1-6; D unclear. V lost 6 bases and J lost 8, with 5 bases in between. CDR1 is SNHLY and CDR2 is FYNNEI in the germline V gene. CDR3 length equals 11 residues. Here the CDR3 DNA reads TGTGCCAGCAGAAAGGATTCACCCCTCCACTTT. It is translated as CASRKDSPLHF. The complete variable domain, with remaining parts taken from reference TRBV2 and TRBJ1-6, reads EPEVTQTPSHQVTQMGQEVILRCVPISNHLYFYWYRQILGQKVEFLVSFYNNEISEKSEIFDDQFSVERPDGSNFTLKIRSTKLEDSAMYFCASRKDSPLHFGNGTRLTVT.

This clonotype was counted ten times or more. The chain couples TRBV7-2 to TRBJ2-3; no clear D. V lost 3 bases, J lost 2 bases, and 9 bases lay in between. The CDR3 runs 14 residues. The V gene's germline CDR1 is SGHTA and CDR2 FQGNSA. CDR3 DNA: TGTGCCAGCAGCTTGGCTAGACCCACAGATACGCAGTATTTT. Its protein product is CASSLARPTDTQYF.

This clonotype came up a few times. The gene calls are TRBV7-2 and TRBJ1-3, with TRBD1 as a possible D gene (5 bases). V lost 3 bases, J lost 4 bases, and 7 bases lay in between. CDR3 length: 13 amino acids. CDR1 and CDR2 (germline): SGHTA, FQGNSA. CDR3 sequence reads: CASSFWGGNTIYF. In DNA form, the CDR3 reads TGTGCCAGCAGCTTTTGGGGGGGAAACACCATATATTTT. The variable domain in full, completed from reference TRBV7-2 and TRBJ1-3, reads GAGVSQSPSNKVTEKGKDVELRCDPISGHTALYWYRQSLGQGLEFLIYFQGNSAPDKSGLPSDRFSAERTGGSVSTLTIQRTQQEDSAVYLCASSFWGGNTIYFGEGSWLTVV.

This chain links TRBV15 with TRBJ2-5; 7 positions agree with TRBD1. This CDR3 comprises 14 residues. CDR1 and CDR2 from the germline V gene are LNHNV and YYDKDF (reference sequence). V was pared by 6 bases and J by 5 bases, with 9 bases of the junction left unmatched. The CDR3 here is CATRKGAVAETQYF. CDR3 bases: TGTGCCACCAGGAAGGGGGCCGTCGCGGAGACCCAGTACTTC.

The V gene is TRBV7-6, the J gene TRBJ2-7; D uncertain. Deletions cut 1 base from V and 3 bases from J, with 7 bases between. Germline CDR1 and CDR2: SGHVS and FNYEAQ. The CDR3 runs 13 residues. The CDR3 loop reads CASSLGPFYEQYF. CDR3 sequence (DNA): TGTGCCAGCAGCTTAGGACCCTTCTACGAGCAGTACTTC.

This sequence joins TRBV7-9 and TRBJ2-1; D unresolved. CDR1 is SEHNR, CDR2 FQNEAQ, per germline (reference sequence). Trimming shortened V by 1 base and J by 10 bases, and 8 bases separated the two germline ends. The CDR3 has 12 amino acids. CDR3 in DNA: TGTGCCAGCAGCTTAGGTAGAGCGGAGCAGTTCTTC. Translation gives CASSLGRAEQFF.

This chain connects TRBV6-6 to TRBJ1-6; D possibly corresponds to TRBD1 (5 bases). Germline CDR1 and CDR2: MNHNY and SVGAGI (reference sequence). Deletions cut 0 bases from V and 4 bases from J, with 13 bases between. The length of the CDR3 is 17 residues. CDR3: CASSYSGGGGYNSPLHF. DNA for the CDR3: TGTGCCAGCAGTTACTCGGGCGGGGGTGGGTATAATTCACCCCTCCACTTT.

DNA for the CDR3: TGTGCCAGCAGCCCCGGGACAGGGGTCTCTTTCTTT. This sequence encodes CASSPGTGVSFF. The rearrangement uses TRBV7-3 and TRBJ1-1; TRBD1 aligns across 10 bases. V was clipped by 5 bases and J by 12 bases; unmatched bases: 6. This CDR3 has 12 residues. CDR1 and CDR2 (germline): SGHTA, FQGTGA.

This clonotype came up a few times. This rearrangement joins TRBV7-2 to TRBJ1-3; no definite D call. From germline, CDR1 is SGHTA and CDR2 FQGNSA. Trimming removed 1 base from V and 0 bases from J, with 10 bases in between. This CDR3 is built from 16 residues. The CDR3 sequence is CASSLVGDSSGNTIYF. CDR3 DNA sequence: TGTGCCAGCAGCTTAGTTGGGGATAGCTCTGGAAACACCATATATTTT.

The gene calls are TRBV28 and TRBJ2-5; D possibly uses TRBD1 or TRBD2 (6 bases each). The CDR3 is made up of 17 amino acids. Trimming removed 3 bases from V and 5 bases from J, with 22 bases in between. The germline gives CDR1 MDHEN, CDR2 SYDVKM. CDR3 sequence: CASSLWNRGRILETQYF. CDR3 sequence (DNA): TGTGCCAGCAGTTTGTGGAATCGGGGGCGGATCTTGGAGACCCAGTACTTC.

This clonotype was seen a handful of times. V gene TRBV4-1 combines with J gene TRBJ1-5; D possibly corresponds to TRBD1 (5 bases). The V end lost 0 bases, the J end lost 4 bases, and 7 bases lay between the germline ends. The CDR3 length is 14 residues. The germline CDR1 and CDR2 sequences are MGHRA and YSYEKL. The CDR3 reads CASSQEPGNQPQHF. Written as DNA, the CDR3 is TGCGCCAGCAGCCAAGAGCCAGGGAATCAGCCCCAGCATTTT.

This clonotype has at least ten counts. The rearrangement links TRBV7-2 to TRBJ2-5; D might be TRBD1 (6 bases). V lost 4 bases, J lost 5 bases, and 17 bases lay in between. The CDR3 covers 15 residues. From germline, CDR1 is SGHTA and CDR2 FQGNSA. The CDR3 protein is CASSSQAGASETQYF. The DNA for the CDR3 is TGTGCCAGCAGCTCCCAGGCAGGGGCCTCGGAGACCCAGTACTTC.

This clonotype was detected a few times. This chain connects TRBV4-3 to TRBJ1-4; no definite D call. CDR3 length: 15 residues. V was cut by 5 bases and J by 8 bases, with 18 bases left in between. Germline V gene lookup returns CDR1 LGHNA and CDR2 YSLEER. The CDR3 here is CASSTGRLEWEKLFF. CDR3 sequence (DNA): TGCGCCAGCAGCACTGGACGGTTAGAATGGGAAAAACTGTTTTTT.